The 27 T cell receptor beta chains listed next were all sequenced from one sample in a study of cytomegalovirus exposure and HLA in healthy donors. The study ran its PCR with 60 Vbeta and 13 Jbeta primers. Assay: immunoSEQ multiplex PCR; the TCRdb copy retains only in-frame clones and omits some. The sample has under 200,000 clones; more than 70% are singletons. Material: PBMCs. These TCRs come from a woman aged 40 to 55 in good health and CMV-seropositive.

This chain links TRBV2 with TRBJ1-3; D ambiguous. CDR3 length: 15 residues. The germline V and J ends were trimmed by 7 bases and 0 bases, with 13 bases remaining between them. Germline lookup yields CDR1 SNHLY and CDR2 FYNNEI. In DNA form, the CDR3 reads TGTGCCAGCATCCCGGGTCTGAGCTCTGGAAACACCATATATTTT. Its protein product is CASIPGLSSGNTIYF.

The rearrangement links TRBV7-9 to TRBJ1-5, with a possible D match to TRBD1 (5 bases). V dropped 5 bases and J dropped 3 bases, with 11 bases sitting between them. CDR1 is SEHNR and CDR2 is FQNEAQ in the germline V gene (reference sequence). This CDR3 is built from 14 residues. DNA for the CDR3: TGTGCCAGCAGCGTAGGACAAGTCAATCAGCCCCAGCATTTT. Amino acid sequence: CASSVGQVNQPQHF.

J is TRBJ2-7 and V is TRBV15, with D unclear. With 0 bases removed from V and 3 bases from J, the gap between germline ends came to 6 bases. The CDR3 is 13 residues long. Germline assignment: CDR1 LNHNV and CDR2 YYDKDF (reference sequence). The CDR3 here is CATSRDPRYEQYF. As DNA, the CDR3 is TGTGCCACCAGCAGAGATCCCCGCTACGAGCAGTACTTC.

The V gene is TRBV6-6, the J gene TRBJ1-2; 10 bases are a match to TRBD1. The CDR3 runs 14 residues. Germline CDR1 reads MNHNY; CDR2 reads SVGAGI (reference sequence). V dropped 6 bases and J dropped 6; count of bases not matched to a gene: 7. CDR3 loop: CASSQPTGGDGYTF. CDR3 DNA sequence: TGTGCCAGCAGCCAACCGACAGGGGGCGATGGCTACACCTTC.

The chain links TRBV6-6 to TRBJ2-1; D uncertain. Germline CDR1 is MNHNY and CDR2 is SVGAGI (reference sequence). The CDR3 covers 11 residues. Trimming pared 9 bases from V and 7 bases from J, leaving 10 bases between. The CDR3 nucleotides read TGTGCCAGTAACGACGGGAATGAGCAGTTCTTC. It is translated as CASNDGNEQFF.

The chain employs TRBV7-8 and TRBJ1-4; 7 bases align to TRBD1. The ends lost 1 base at V and 6 bases at J; junction bases unmatched: 5. The germline CDR1 and CDR2 sequences are SGHVS and FQNEAQ. This CDR3 contains 15 residues. The CDR3 bases are TGTGCCAGCAGCTTAGTTGAACAGGGGCATGAAAAACTGTTTTTT. Its translation: CASSLVEQGHEKLFF.

The V call is TRBV6-1, the J call TRBJ2-7, with 7 bases that match TRBD1. Looked up from germline, CDR1 is MNHNS and CDR2 is SASEGT. Trimming cost V 6 bases and J 1 base; bases outside gene matches: 9. CDR3 size: 15 residues. The CDR3 protein is CASRGQALESYEQYF. The CDR3 nucleotides read TGTGCCAGCAGAGGACAGGCCCTGGAGTCCTACGAGCAGTACTTC.

V gene TRBV6-6 combines with J gene TRBJ2-3; D possibly corresponds to TRBD2 (6 bases). This CDR3 contains 12 residues. Trimming cost V 5 bases and J 3 bases, with 6 bases left between them. Germline V CDR1 and CDR2: MNHNY, SVGAGI (reference sequence). The CDR3 here is CASSGGTDTQYF. CDR3 in DNA: TGTGCCAGCAGTGGGGGGACAGATACGCAGTATTTT.

This chain uses TRBV5-8 with TRBJ2-7; TRBD1 might be the D (5 bases). CDR1 and CDR2 (germline): SGHTS, YDEGEE. V lost 3 bases to trimming and J lost 0 bases, with 13 bases between them. The CDR3 consists of 15 residues. The CDR3 DNA reads TGTGCCAGCAGCTCATATACAGGTTTCTCCTACGAGCAGTACTTC. Translation: CASSSYTGFSYEQYF. The entire variable domain, with the rest obtained from reference TRBV5-8 and TRBJ2-7, is as follows: EAGVTQSPTHLIKTRGQQATLRCSPISGHTSVYWYQQALGLGLQFLLWYDEGEERNRGNFPPRFSGRQFPNYSSELNVNALELEDSALYLCASSSYTGFSYEQYFGPGTRLTVT.

Concerning this clone itself: Different DNA sequences within this sample yield the same CDR3. The V call is TRBV18, the J call TRBJ2-5; weak D call: TRBD2 (6 bases). CDR1 and CDR2 (germline): KGHSH, LQKENI. This CDR3 has 13 residues. V shed 3 bases and J shed 3 bases, with 8 bases lying between them. CDR3 amino acids: CASSPGLKETQYF. Here the CDR3 DNA reads TGTGCCAGCTCACCGGGACTGAAAGAGACCCAGTACTTC.

The rearrangement uses TRBV20-1 and TRBJ2-1, with D unresolved. This CDR3 is built from 11 residues. The germline V gene has CDR1 DFQATT and CDR2 SNEGSKA (reference sequence). V lost 3 bases and J lost 7, with 7 bases in between. The CDR3 DNA reads as TGCAGTGCTAGTCTGAGGAATGAGCAGTTCTTC. Protein product: CSASLRNEQFF.

The gene calls are TRBV27 and TRBJ2-3, with 8 nucleotides matching TRBD1. V lost 5 bases, J lost 3 bases, and 10 bases stayed unmatched. The CDR3 length is 16 residues. Germline lookup yields CDR1 MNHEY and CDR2 SMNVEV (reference sequence). This CDR3 is CASSTRTGSVTDTQYF. Written as DNA, the CDR3 is TGTGCCAGCAGTACCAGGACAGGGAGCGTAACAGATACGCAGTATTTT.

This clone was seen a handful of times. The J gene is TRBJ2-3, the V gene TRBV29-1; 14 bases agree with TRBD2. Per the germline V gene, CDR1 is SQVTM and CDR2 is ANQGSEA. CDR3 length: 16 residues. Trimming took 1 base from V and 4 from J; bases not matched to a gene: 4. The CDR3 region has the DNA TGCAGCGTTGAAGGGCCGGGACTAGCGGGAGCAGATACGCAGTATTTT. Translation gives CSVEGPGLAGADTQYF.

This clone was found once. The genes are TRBV27 and TRBJ1-1, with TRBD1 as a possible D gene (5 bases). Looked up from germline, CDR1 is MNHEY and CDR2 is SMNVEV (reference sequence). The CDR3 sequence is 16 residues long. Trimming took 6 bases from V and 3 from J, leaving 20 bases between them. The CDR3 DNA reads as TGTGCCAGCAGCCCCTCATGGGGCGTTAGAGACACTGAAGCTTTCTTT. It codes for CASSPSWGVRDTEAFF.

The genes are TRBV6-5 and TRBJ2-1; a weak D match, TRBD1 (5 bases). The CDR3 is 13 amino acids. Germline-derived CDR1 and CDR2 are MNHEY and SVGAGI. Trimming shortened V by 8 bases and J by 10 bases, and 18 bases separated the two germline ends. CDR3 in amino acids: CASGKTDSYEQFF. CDR3 in DNA: TGTGCCAGCGGGAAAACTGACAGTTACGAGCAGTTCTTC.

This clone was found a few times. CDR3 DNA: TGTGCCTGGAGCGGGAGGGCCCATGCAGAGACCCAGTACTTC. Amino acid sequence: CAWSGRAHAETQYF. This rearrangement joins TRBV30 to TRBJ2-5; 8 bases line up with TRBD2. This CDR3 is built from 14 residues. Germline CDR1 GTSNPN, CDR2 SVGIG (reference sequence). Trimming cost V 3 bases and J 4 bases; bases outside gene matches: 7.

The V call is TRBV28, the J call TRBJ1-2; D is uncertain. Trimming took off 1 base at V and 7 bases at J, with 7 bases between the two ends. Germline lookup yields CDR1 MDHEN and CDR2 SYDVKM. The CDR3 is 12 amino acids. The CDR3 protein is CASSLSVVGYTF. In DNA form, the CDR3 reads TGTGCCAGCAGTTTATCCGTTGTTGGCTACACCTTC.

This chain joins TRBV13 and TRBJ2-1; 12 bases are shared with TRBD2. Germline V gene lookup returns CDR1 PRHDT and CDR2 FYEKMQ (reference sequence). Trimming cost V 5 bases and J 1 base; bases outside gene matches: 6. The CDR3 has 17 amino acids. The CDR3 sequence is CASSTTSGRSSYNEQFF. In DNA, the CDR3 is TGTGCCAGCAGCACCACTAGCGGGAGGTCATCCTACAATGAGCAGTTCTTC.

This chain uses TRBV5-1 with TRBJ2-1; maybe TRBD2 (6 bases). The CDR3 consists of 15 residues. The V gene's germline CDR1 is SGHRS and CDR2 YFSETQ. V lost 2 bases, J lost 5 bases, and 14 bases lay in between. Written as DNA, the CDR3 is TGCGCCAGCAGCTTTACCGGGACTCCCGACAATGAGCAGTTCTTC. It translates to CASSFTGTPDNEQFF.

The J gene is TRBJ2-7, the V gene TRBV7-9, with D perhaps matching TRBD1 (6 bases). The V and J ends lost 3 bases and 0 bases respectively, with 18 bases between them. This CDR3 contains 17 residues. The germline CDR1 and CDR2 sequences are SEHNR and FQNEAQ (reference sequence). CDR3 residues: CASSFAPGQRSSYEQYF. The CDR3 coding sequence is TGTGCCAGCAGCTTCGCTCCTGGACAGAGGAGCTCCTACGAGCAGTACTTC.

The chain couples TRBV11-3 to TRBJ2-7, with 8 positions matching TRBD2. Per germline, CDR1 SGHNT and CDR2 YENEEA. CDR3 length: 13 amino acids. V dropped 6 bases and J dropped 7; count of bases not matched to a gene: 8. The CDR3 sequence: CASSSTRGGEQYF. The CDR3, as DNA: TGTGCCAGCAGTTCTACACGGGGGGGGGAGCAGTACTTC.

This clone came up a few times. The V gene is TRBV7-3, the J gene TRBJ2-1; 9 bases are a match to TRBD1. Trimming cost V 5 bases and J 6 bases; bases outside gene matches: 5. Germline CDR1 and CDR2: SGHTA and FQGTGA. The CDR3 is 14 amino acids. CDR3 nucleotide sequence: TGTGCCAGCAGCCACGGGACAGGGTCCAATGAGCAGTTCTTC. This codes for CASSHGTGSNEQFF. The full variable domain, with the rest looked up from reference TRBV7-3 and TRBJ2-1, is GAGVSQTPSNKVTEKGKYVELRCDPISGHTALYWYRQSLGQGPEFLIYFQGTGAADDSGLPNDRFFAVRPEGSVSTLKIQRTERGDSAVYLCASSHGTGSNEQFFGPGTRLTVL.

The chain links TRBV6-4 to TRBJ2-1; possible D gene TRBD1, 5 bases. This CDR3 is built from 14 residues. The germline V and J ends were trimmed by 0 bases and 6 bases, with 9 bases remaining between them. Germline assignment: CDR1 MRHNA and CDR2 SNTAGT. CDR3 protein: CASSDSIGVNEQFF. CDR3 coding DNA: TGTGCCAGCAGTGACTCGATAGGGGTCAATGAGCAGTTCTTC.

V gene TRBV10-3 combines with J gene TRBJ1-2; 8 bases align to TRBD1. CDR1 is ENHRY, CDR2 SYGVKD, per germline. J gave up 8 bases and V 3 bases, and 8 bases lay outside the gene matches. The CDR3 loop spans 14 amino acids. The CDR3: CAISEDRGLRGYTF. For the CDR3, the DNA is TGTGCCATCAGTGAAGACAGGGGCTTGCGGGGCTACACCTTC.

This clone appeared a few times. The rearrangement joins TRBV15 to TRBJ2-5, with 7 nucleotides matching TRBD1. J was trimmed by 3 bases and V by 4 bases; bases with no gene match: 5. Germline V CDR1 and CDR2: LNHNV, YYDKDF (reference sequence). The CDR3 contains 14 residues. This CDR3 is CATSTRTGEETQYF. The CDR3 DNA sequence: TGTGCCACCAGCACCCGGACAGGTGAAGAGACCCAGTACTTC.

The CDR3 nucleotides read TGTGCCAGTAGTGCGGACAGGGGCGATTATGGCTACACCTTC. Translated: CASSADRGDYGYTF. V gene TRBV19 combines with J gene TRBJ1-2; 9 bases line up with TRBD1. Germline trimming cut 5 bases from V and 5 bases from J; bases unmatched to any gene: 6. The CDR3 totals 14 residues. From germline, CDR1 is LNHDA and CDR2 SQIVND (reference sequence).

The chain carries TRBV7-2 and TRBJ2-5; D gene unclear. Matching the DNA end better, TRBJ2-7 makes the J call doubtful. The CDR3 length is 13 residues. Germline CDR1 and CDR2: SGHTA and FQGNSA. In DNA form, the CDR3 reads TGTGCCAGCAGCCTACAGTATTCCTACGAGCAGTACTTC. This codes for CASSLQYSYEQYF.